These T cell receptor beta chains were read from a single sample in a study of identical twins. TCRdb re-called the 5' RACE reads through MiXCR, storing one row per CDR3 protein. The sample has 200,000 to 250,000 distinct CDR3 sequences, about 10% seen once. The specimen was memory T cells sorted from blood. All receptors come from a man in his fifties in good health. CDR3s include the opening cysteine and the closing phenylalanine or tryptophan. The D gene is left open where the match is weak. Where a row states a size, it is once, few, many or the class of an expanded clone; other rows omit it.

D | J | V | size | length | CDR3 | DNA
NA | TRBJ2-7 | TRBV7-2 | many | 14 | CASSLGWRAYEQYF | TGTGCCAGCAGCTTAGGGTGGCGGGCGTACGAGCAGTACTTC
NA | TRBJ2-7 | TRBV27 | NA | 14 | CASSLKDGPYEQYF | TGTGCCAGCAGTTTGAAGGACGGACCCTACGAGCAGTACTTC
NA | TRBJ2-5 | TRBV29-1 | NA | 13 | CSVQRGYQETQYF | TGCAGCGTCCAAAGGGGGTACCAAGAGACCCAGTACTTC
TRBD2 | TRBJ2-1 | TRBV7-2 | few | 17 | CASSATGLAGGPKGQFF | TGTGCCAGCAGCGCCACCGGACTAGCGGGAGGGCCCAAAGGGCAGTTCTTC
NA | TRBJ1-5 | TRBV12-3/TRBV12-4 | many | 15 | CASSPVGSRNQPQHF | TGTGCCAGCAGCCCGGTGGGGAGCCGCAATCAGCCCCAGCATTTT
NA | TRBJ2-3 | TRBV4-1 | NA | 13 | CASSHLLADTQYF | TGCGCCAGCAGCCACCTTCTCGCAGATACGCAGTATTTT
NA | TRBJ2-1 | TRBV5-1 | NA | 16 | CASSLYDWSSYNEQFF | TGCGCCAGCAGCTTGTACGACTGGAGCTCCTACAATGAGCAGTTCTTC
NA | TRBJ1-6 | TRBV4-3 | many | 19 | CASSQDRGDGSSYNSPLHF | TGCGCCAGCAGCCAAGATCGGGGGGACGGTAGCTCCTATAATTCACCCCTCCACTTT
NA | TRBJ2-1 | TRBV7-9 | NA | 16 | CASSPSTLPPYNEQFF | TGTGCCAGCAGCCCCTCGACTCTCCCCCCCTACAATGAGCAGTTCTTC
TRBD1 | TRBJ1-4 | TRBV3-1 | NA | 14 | CASSQVGQVGKLFF | TGTGCCAGCAGCCAAGTAGGACAGGTCGGAAAACTGTTTTTT